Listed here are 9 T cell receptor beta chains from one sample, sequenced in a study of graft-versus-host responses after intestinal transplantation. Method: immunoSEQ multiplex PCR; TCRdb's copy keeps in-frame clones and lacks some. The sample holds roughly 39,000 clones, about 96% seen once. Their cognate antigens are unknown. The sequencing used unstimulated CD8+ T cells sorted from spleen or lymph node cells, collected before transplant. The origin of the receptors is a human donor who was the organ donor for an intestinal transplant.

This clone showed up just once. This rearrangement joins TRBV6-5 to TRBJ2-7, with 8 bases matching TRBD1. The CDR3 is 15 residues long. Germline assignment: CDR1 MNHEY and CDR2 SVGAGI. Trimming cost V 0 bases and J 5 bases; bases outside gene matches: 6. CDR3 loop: CASSYSPGQVDEQYF. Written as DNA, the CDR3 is TGTGCCAGCAGTTACTCGCCGGGACAGGTCGACGAGCAGTACTTC.

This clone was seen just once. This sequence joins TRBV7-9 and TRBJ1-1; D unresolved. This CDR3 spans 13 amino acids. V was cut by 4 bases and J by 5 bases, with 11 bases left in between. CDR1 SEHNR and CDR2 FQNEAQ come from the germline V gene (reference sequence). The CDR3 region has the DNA TGTGCCAGCAGCTCCCCTCCCGGGACTGAAGCTTTCTTT. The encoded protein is CASSSPPGTEAFF.

The CDR3 DNA reads as TGTGCCAGCAGCTTGGAGTATGGCTACGAGCAGTACTTC. Translating gives CASSLEYGYEQYF. The genes are TRBV5-5 and TRBJ2-7, with unresolved D. The V and J ends lost 0 bases and 3 bases respectively, with 7 bases between them. Per germline, CDR1 SGHKS and CDR2 YYEKEE (reference sequence). The CDR3 loop spans 13 amino acids.

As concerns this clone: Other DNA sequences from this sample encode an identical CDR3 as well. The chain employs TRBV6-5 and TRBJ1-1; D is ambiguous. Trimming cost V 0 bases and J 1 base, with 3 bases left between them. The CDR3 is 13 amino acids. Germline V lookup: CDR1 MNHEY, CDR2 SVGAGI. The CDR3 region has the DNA TGTGCCAGCAGTTACTCAGAGAACACTGAAGCTTTCTTT. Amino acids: CASSYSENTEAFF.

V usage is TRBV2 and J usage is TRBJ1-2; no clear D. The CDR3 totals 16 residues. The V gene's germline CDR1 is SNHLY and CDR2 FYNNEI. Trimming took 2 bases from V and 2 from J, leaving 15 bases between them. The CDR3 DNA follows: TGTGCCAGCAGTGAAAAACTGATGCAGCCCAACTATGGCTACACCTTC. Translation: CASSEKLMQPNYGYTF.

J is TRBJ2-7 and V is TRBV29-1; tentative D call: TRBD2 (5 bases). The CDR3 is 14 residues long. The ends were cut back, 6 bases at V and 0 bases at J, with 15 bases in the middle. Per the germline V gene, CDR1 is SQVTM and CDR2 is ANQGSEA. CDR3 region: CSVYTTNLSYEQYF. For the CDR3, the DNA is TGCAGCGTCTATACGACTAACCTCTCCTACGAGCAGTACTTC.

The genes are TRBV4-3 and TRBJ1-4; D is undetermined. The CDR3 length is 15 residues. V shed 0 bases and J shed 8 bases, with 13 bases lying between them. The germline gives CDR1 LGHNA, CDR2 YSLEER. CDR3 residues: CASSQDRGGEEKLFF. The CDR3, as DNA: TGCGCCAGCAGCCAAGATCGTGGAGGAGAGGAAAAACTGTTTTTT.

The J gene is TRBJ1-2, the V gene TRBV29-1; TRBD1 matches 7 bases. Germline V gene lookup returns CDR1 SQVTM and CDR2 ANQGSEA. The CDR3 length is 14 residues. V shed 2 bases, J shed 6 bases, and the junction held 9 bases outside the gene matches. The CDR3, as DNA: TGCAGCGTTGAACGGGAGGAGGGGGCTGATGGCTACACCTTC. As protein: CSVEREEGADGYTF.

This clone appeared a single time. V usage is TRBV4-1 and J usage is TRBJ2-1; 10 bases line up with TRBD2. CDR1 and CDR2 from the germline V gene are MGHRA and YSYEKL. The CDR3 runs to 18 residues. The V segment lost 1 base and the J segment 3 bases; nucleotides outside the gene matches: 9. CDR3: CASSQGGNSGGYYNEQFF. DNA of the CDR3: TGCGCCAGCAGCCAAGGAGGCAATAGCGGGGGGTACTACAATGAGCAGTTCTTC.